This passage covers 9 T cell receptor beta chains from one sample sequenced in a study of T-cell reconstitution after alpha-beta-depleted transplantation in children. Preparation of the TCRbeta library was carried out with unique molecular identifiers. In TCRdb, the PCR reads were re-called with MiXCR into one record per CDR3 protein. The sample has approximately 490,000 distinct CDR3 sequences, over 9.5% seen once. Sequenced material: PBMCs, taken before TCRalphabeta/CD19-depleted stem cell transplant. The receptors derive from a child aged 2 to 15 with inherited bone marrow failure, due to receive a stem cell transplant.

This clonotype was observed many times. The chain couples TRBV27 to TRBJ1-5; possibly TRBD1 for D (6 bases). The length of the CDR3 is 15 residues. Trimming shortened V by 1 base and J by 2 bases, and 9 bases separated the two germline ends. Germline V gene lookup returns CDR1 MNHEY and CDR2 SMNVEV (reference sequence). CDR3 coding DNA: TGTGCCAGCAGTTTATATGGGGGGCGCAATCAGCCCCAGCATTTT. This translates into CASSLYGGRNQPQHF.

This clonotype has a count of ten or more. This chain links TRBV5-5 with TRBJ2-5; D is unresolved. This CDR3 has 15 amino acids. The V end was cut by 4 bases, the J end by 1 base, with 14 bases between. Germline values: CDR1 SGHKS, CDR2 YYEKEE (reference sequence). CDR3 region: CASSPPKRSQETQYF. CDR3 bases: TGTGCCAGCAGCCCCCCAAAGCGATCCCAAGAGACCCAGTACTTC.

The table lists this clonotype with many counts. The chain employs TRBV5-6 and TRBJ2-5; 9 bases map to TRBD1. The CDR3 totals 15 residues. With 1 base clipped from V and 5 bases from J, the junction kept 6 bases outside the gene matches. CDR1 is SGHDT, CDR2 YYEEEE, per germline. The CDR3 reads CASSLFRDRAETQYF. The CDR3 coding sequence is TGTGCCAGCAGCTTGTTTCGGGACAGGGCCGAGACCCAGTACTTC. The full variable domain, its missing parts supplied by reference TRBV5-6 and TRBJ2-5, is DAGVTQSPTHLIKTRGQQVTLRCSPKSGHDTVSWYQQALGQGPQFIFQYYEEEERQRGNFPDRFSGHQFPNYSSELNVNALLLGDSALYLCASSLFRDRAETQYFGPGTRLLVL.

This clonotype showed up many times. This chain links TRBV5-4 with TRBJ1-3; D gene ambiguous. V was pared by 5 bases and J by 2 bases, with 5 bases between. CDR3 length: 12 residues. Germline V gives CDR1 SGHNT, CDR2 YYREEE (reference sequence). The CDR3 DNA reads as TGTGCCAGCAGTTTACCTGGAAACACCATATATTTT. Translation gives CASSLPGNTIYF.

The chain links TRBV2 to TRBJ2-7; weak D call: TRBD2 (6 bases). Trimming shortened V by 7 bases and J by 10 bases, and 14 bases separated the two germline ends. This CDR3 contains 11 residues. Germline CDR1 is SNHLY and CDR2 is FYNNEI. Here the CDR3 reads CASTDYPRQYF. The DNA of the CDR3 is TGTGCCAGCACGGACTATCCCCGACAGTACTTC.

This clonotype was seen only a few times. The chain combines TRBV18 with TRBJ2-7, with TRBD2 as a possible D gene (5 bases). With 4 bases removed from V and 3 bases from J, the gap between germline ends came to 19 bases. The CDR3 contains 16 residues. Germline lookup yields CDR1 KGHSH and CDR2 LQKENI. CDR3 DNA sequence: TGTGCCAGCTCACGTAATGAGAGGGTATCGCACTACGAGCAGTACTTC. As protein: CASSRNERVSHYEQYF.

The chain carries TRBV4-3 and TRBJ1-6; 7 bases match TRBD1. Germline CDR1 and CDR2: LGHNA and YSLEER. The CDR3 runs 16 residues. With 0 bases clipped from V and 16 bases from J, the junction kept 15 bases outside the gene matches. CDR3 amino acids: CASSQDPRQGGGRLHF. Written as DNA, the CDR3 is TGCGCCAGCAGCCAAGATCCCAGACAGGGCGGAGGCCGGCTCCACTTT.

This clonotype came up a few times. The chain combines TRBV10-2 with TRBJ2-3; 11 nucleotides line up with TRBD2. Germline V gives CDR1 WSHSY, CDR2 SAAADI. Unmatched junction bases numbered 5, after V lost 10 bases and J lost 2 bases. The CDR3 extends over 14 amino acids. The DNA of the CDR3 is TGCGCCACCGCGGGACTAGCGGTCACAGATACGCAGTATTTT. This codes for CATAGLAVTDTQYF.

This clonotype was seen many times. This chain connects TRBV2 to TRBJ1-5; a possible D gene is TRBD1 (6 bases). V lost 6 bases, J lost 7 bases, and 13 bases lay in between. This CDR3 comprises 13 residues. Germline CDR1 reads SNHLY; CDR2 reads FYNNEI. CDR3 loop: CASSTPQGQPQHF. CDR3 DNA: TGTGCCAGCAGCACCCCACAGGGCCAGCCCCAGCATTTT.